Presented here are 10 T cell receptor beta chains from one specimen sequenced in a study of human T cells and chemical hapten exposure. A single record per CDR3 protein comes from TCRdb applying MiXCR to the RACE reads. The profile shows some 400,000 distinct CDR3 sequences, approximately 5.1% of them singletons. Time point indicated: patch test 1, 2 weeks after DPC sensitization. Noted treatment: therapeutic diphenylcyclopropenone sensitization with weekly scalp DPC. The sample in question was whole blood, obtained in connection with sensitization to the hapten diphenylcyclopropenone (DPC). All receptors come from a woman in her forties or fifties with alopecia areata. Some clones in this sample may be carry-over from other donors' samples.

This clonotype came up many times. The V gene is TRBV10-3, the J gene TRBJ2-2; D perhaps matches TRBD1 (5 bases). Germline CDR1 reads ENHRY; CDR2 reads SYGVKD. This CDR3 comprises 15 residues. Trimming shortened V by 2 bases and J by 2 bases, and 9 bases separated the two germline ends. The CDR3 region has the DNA TGTGCCATCAGTGAGCCCGGACATAACACCGGGGAGCTGTTTTTT. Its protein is CAISEPGHNTGELFF.

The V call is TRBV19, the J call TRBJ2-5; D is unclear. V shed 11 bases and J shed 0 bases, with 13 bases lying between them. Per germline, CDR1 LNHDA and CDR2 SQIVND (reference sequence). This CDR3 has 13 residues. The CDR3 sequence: CASKYHDQETQYF. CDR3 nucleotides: TGTGCCTCCAAATACCACGACCAAGAGACCCAGTACTTC.

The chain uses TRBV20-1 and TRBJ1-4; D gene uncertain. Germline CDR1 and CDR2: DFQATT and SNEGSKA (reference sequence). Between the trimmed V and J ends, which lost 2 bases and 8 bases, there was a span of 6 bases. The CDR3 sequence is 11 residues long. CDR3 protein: CSARLEEKLFF. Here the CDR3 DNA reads TGCAGTGCTAGATTAGAAGAAAAACTGTTTTTT.

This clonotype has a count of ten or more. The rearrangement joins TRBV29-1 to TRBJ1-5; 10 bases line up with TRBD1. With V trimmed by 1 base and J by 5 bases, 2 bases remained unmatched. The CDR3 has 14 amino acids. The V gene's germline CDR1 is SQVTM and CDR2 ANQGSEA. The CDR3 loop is CSVEGDRGHQPQHF. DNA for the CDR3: TGCAGCGTTGAAGGGGACAGGGGTCATCAGCCCCAGCATTTT. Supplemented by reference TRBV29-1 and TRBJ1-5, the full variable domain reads SAVISQKPSRDICQRGTSLTIQCQVDSQVTMMFWYRQQPGQSLTLIATANQGSEATYESGFVIDKFPISRPNLTFSTLTVSNMSPEDSSIYLCSVEGDRGHQPQHFGDGTRLSIL.

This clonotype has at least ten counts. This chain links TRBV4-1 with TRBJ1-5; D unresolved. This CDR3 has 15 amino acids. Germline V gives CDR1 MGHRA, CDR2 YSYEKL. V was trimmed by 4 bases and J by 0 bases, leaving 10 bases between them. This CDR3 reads CASSPVAVSNQPQHF. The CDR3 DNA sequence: TGCGCCAGCAGCCCCGTCGCCGTTAGCAATCAGCCCCAGCATTTT.

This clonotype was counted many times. DNA of the CDR3: TGTGCCAGCAGCGTCGAATGGAACACTGAAGCTTTCTTT. Translated: CASSVEWNTEAFF. The chain carries TRBV14 and TRBJ1-1; D remains unclear. The CDR3 runs 13 residues. The germline V and J ends were trimmed by 5 bases and 1 base, with 8 bases remaining between them. The germline V gene has CDR1 SGHDN and CDR2 FVKESK.

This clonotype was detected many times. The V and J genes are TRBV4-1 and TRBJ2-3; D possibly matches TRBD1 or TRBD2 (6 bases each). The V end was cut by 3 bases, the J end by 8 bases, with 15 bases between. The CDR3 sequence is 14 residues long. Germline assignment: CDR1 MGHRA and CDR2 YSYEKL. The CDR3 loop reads CASSQADWGATQYF. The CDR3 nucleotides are TGCGCCAGCAGCCAGGCCGACTGGGGGGCTACGCAGTATTTT.

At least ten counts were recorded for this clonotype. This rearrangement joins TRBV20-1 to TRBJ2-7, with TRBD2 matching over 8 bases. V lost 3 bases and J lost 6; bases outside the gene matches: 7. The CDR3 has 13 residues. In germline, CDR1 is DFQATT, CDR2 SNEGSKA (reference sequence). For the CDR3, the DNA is TGCAGTGCTAGGCCGGGGACTAGGGCCGAGCAGTACTTC. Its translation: CSARPGTRAEQYF.

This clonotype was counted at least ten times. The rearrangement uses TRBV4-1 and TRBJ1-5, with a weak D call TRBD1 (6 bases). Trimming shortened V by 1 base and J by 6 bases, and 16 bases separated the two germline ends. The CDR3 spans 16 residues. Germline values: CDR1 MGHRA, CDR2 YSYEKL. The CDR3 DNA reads TGCGCCAGCAGCCAAGCTTTTCAGGGGCGGATTCAGCCCCAGCATTTT. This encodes CASSQAFQGRIQPQHF.

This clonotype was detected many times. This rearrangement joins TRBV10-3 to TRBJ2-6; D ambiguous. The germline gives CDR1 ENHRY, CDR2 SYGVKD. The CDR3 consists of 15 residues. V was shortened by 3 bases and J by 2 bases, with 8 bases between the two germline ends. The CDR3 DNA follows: TGTGCCATCAGTGACCCAGCAGCTGGGGCCAACGTCCTGACTTTC. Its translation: CAISDPAAGANVLTF.